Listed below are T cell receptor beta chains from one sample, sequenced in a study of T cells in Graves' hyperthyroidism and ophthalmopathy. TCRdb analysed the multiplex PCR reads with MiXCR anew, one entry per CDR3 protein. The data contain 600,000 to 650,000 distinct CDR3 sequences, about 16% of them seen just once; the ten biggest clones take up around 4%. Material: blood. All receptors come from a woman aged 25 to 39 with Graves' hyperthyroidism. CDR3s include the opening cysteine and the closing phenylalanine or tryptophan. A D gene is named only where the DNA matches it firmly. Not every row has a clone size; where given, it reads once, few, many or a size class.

CDR3 protein: CASSDRESYEQYF
CDR3 DNA: TGTGCCAGCAGCGACAGGGAGTCCTACGAGCAGTACTTC
J gene: TRBJ2-7
V gene: TRBV13
D gene: TRBD1
clone size: NA

CDR3 protein: CASSLVSGTNSPLHF
CDR3 DNA: TGTGCCAGCAGCTTAGTCTCGGGAACGAACTCACCCCTCCACTTT
J gene: TRBJ1-6
V gene: TRBV7-9
D gene: NA
clone size: few

CDR3 protein: CASMANVGQPQHF
CDR3 DNA: TGTGCCAGTATGGCGAACGTAGGGCAGCCCCAGCATTTT
J gene: TRBJ1-5
V gene: TRBV19
D gene: NA
clone size: many

CDR3 protein: CASSSRGLAGGPSDTQYF
CDR3 DNA: TGCGCCAGCAGCTCGAGGGGACTAGCGGGAGGGCCGTCAGATACGCAGTATTTT
J gene: TRBJ2-3
V gene: TRBV5-1
D gene: TRBD2
clone size: NA

CDR3 protein: CASSNSFSGISYEQYF
CDR3 DNA: TGTGCCAGCAGTAACTCCTTTAGCGGGATATCCTACGAGCAGTACTTC
J gene: TRBJ2-7
V gene: TRBV3-1
D gene: TRBD2
clone size: few

CDR3 protein: CASATRENSPLHF
CDR3 DNA: TGCGCCAGCGCGACCAGGGAGAATTCACCCCTCCACTTT
J gene: TRBJ1-6
V gene: TRBV5-1
D gene: NA
clone size: few

CDR3 protein: CASSHPRLAGEKETQYF
CDR3 DNA: TGTGCCAGTAGCCACCCCCGACTAGCGGGAGAAAAAGAGACCCAGTACTTC
J gene: TRBJ2-5
V gene: TRBV19
D gene: TRBD2
clone size: few

CDR3 protein: CASSLLVSTGLDTQYF
CDR3 DNA: TGTGCCAGCAGCTTGTTGGTCTCGACAGGGTTAGATACGCAGTATTTT
J gene: TRBJ2-3
V gene: TRBV5-6
D gene: TRBD1
clone size: NA

CDR3 protein: CAISDTSGTIGNEQFF
CDR3 DNA: TGTGCCATCAGTGACACTAGCGGGACGATCGGGAATGAGCAGTTCTTC
J gene: TRBJ2-1
V gene: TRBV10-3
D gene: TRBD2
clone size: few

CDR3 protein: CASSWRDSPLHF
CDR3 DNA: TGTGCCAGCTCGTGGAGGGATTCACCCCTCCACTTT
J gene: TRBJ1-6
V gene: TRBV7-9
D gene: NA
clone size: few

CDR3 protein: CASSLSDRGNEKLFF
CDR3 DNA: TGTGCCAGCAGCCTATCGGACAGGGGAAATGAAAAACTGTTTTTT
J gene: TRBJ1-4
V gene: TRBV5-5
D gene: TRBD1
clone size: NA

CDR3 protein: CASSLEGRGYGYTF
CDR3 DNA: TGTGCCAGCAGTTTAGAGGGACGAGGATATGGCTACACCTTC
J gene: TRBJ1-2
V gene: TRBV12-3/TRBV12-4
D gene: NA
clone size: many

CDR3 protein: CSARPAGAGSYEQYF
CDR3 DNA: TGCAGTGCTAGACCCGCAGGGGCCGGCTCCTACGAGCAGTACTTC
J gene: TRBJ2-7
V gene: TRBV20-1
D gene: NA
clone size: many

CDR3 protein: CASSLNGLLTDTQYF
CDR3 DNA: TGTGCCAGCAGCTTAAATGGGCTACTCACAGATACGCAGTATTTT
J gene: TRBJ2-3
V gene: TRBV7-3
D gene: NA
clone size: many

CDR3 protein: CASSQEPSGRDTQYF
CDR3 DNA: TGTGCCAGCAGCCAAGAGCCTAGCGGGAGGGATACGCAGTATTTT
J gene: TRBJ2-3
V gene: TRBV4-2
D gene: TRBD2
clone size: NA

CDR3 protein: CASGDRSQGEQFF
CDR3 DNA: TGTGCCAGCGGGGATCGGTCGCAGGGTGAGCAGTTCTTC
J gene: TRBJ2-1
V gene: TRBV12-3/TRBV12-4
D gene: NA
clone size: few

CDR3 protein: CATSASRGSTYEQYF
CDR3 DNA: TGTGCCACCAGTGCATCTAGGGGGAGCACCTACGAGCAGTACTTC
J gene: TRBJ2-7
V gene: TRBV24-1
D gene: NA
clone size: few

CDR3 protein: CASSDTFSNQPQHF
CDR3 DNA: TGTGCCAGCAGTGACACATTTAGCAATCAGCCCCAGCATTTT
J gene: TRBJ1-5
V gene: TRBV2
D gene: NA
clone size: many

CDR3 protein: CASSQELTSGSYEQFF
CDR3 DNA: TGTGCCAGCAGCCAAGAGTTGACTAGCGGGAGTTATGAGCAGTTCTTC
J gene: TRBJ2-1
V gene: TRBV4-2
D gene: TRBD2
clone size: few

CDR3 protein: CATSRDSTRGSYEQYF
CDR3 DNA: TGTGCCACCAGCAGAGATTCCACCAGGGGATCCTACGAGCAGTACTTC
J gene: TRBJ2-7
V gene: TRBV15
D gene: NA
clone size: many

CDR3 protein: CSAPRTGRFTEAFF
CDR3 DNA: TGCAGTGCTCCGCGTACAGGGCGCTTCACTGAAGCTTTCTTT
J gene: TRBJ1-1
V gene: TRBV20-1
D gene: NA
clone size: many

CDR3 protein: CATSRDLVNTEAFF
CDR3 DNA: TGTGCCACCAGCAGAGATTTGGTGAACACTGAAGCTTTCTTT
J gene: TRBJ1-1
V gene: TRBV15
D gene: NA
clone size: many

CDR3 protein: CASSFSRQDPYEQYF
CDR3 DNA: TGTGCCAGCAGCTTCTCACGACAGGACCCCTACGAGCAGTACTTC
J gene: TRBJ2-7
V gene: TRBV5-6
D gene: NA
clone size: few

CDR3 protein: CASTDGGGGTGTGELFF
CDR3 DNA: TGTGCCAGCACCGACGGGGGCGGCGGGACGGGCACCGGGGAGCTGTTTTTT
J gene: TRBJ2-2
V gene: TRBV6-1
D gene: NA
clone size: NA

CDR3 protein: CATSDPGTVQETQYF
CDR3 DNA: TGTGCCACCAGTGACCCCGGGACAGTACAAGAGACCCAGTACTTC
J gene: TRBJ2-5
V gene: TRBV24-1
D gene: TRBD1
clone size: many

CDR3 protein: CASSSSTGLTYEQYF
CDR3 DNA: TGTGCCAGCAGCTCTTCGACAGGGCTTACCTACGAGCAGTACTTC
J gene: TRBJ2-7
V gene: TRBV7-2
D gene: TRBD1
clone size: many

CDR3 protein: CAMGAPEAFF
CDR3 DNA: TGTGCCATGGGGGCCCCTGAAGCTTTCTTT
J gene: TRBJ1-1
V gene: TRBV2
D gene: NA
clone size: many

CDR3 protein: CASHVGGVSAGELFF
CDR3 DNA: TGTGCCAGTCACGTGGGGGGCGTCTCCGCCGGGGAGCTGTTTTTT
J gene: TRBJ2-2
V gene: TRBV11-2
D gene: NA
clone size: once

CDR3 protein: CASSSRRQNIQYF
CDR3 DNA: TGTGCCAGCAGCTCAAGACGACAAAACATTCAGTACTTC
J gene: TRBJ2-4
V gene: TRBV7-2
D gene: NA
clone size: many

CDR3 protein: CASSSSGGAGANVLTF
CDR3 DNA: TGCGCCAGCAGCTCTTCAGGGGGCGCTGGGGCCAACGTCCTGACTTTC
J gene: TRBJ2-6
V gene: TRBV5-1
D gene: TRBD1
clone size: few

CDR3 protein: CASTLRTRPYEQYF
CDR3 DNA: TGTGCCAGCACCCTGCGGACTAGGCCCTACGAGCAGTACTTC
J gene: TRBJ2-7
V gene: TRBV27
D gene: TRBD2
clone size: NA

CDR3 protein: CASREGDSSNQPQHF
CDR3 DNA: TGTGCCAGCAGGGAGGGGGACAGTAGCAATCAGCCCCAGCATTTT
J gene: TRBJ1-5
V gene: TRBV2
D gene: TRBD1
clone size: many

CDR3 protein: CASSSRGYGPQHF
CDR3 DNA: TGTGCCAGCAGTTCCAGGGGGTACGGGCCCCAGCATTTT
J gene: TRBJ1-5
V gene: TRBV6-5
D gene: TRBD1
clone size: NA

CDR3 protein: CASSSRQRGAAFF
CDR3 DNA: TGTGCCAGCAGCTCCCGACAGAGGGGGGCGGCTTTCTTT
J gene: TRBJ1-1
V gene: TRBV11-2
D gene: NA
clone size: NA

CDR3 protein: CSARDLKRDGVGYEQYF
CDR3 DNA: TGCAGTGCTAGAGATCTCAAAAGGGATGGAGTTGGGTACGAGCAGTACTTC
J gene: TRBJ2-7
V gene: TRBV20-1
D gene: NA
clone size: NA

CDR3 protein: CAWSVKAGATHYEQYF
CDR3 DNA: TGTGCCTGGAGTGTAAAAGCGGGGGCCACTCACTACGAGCAGTACTTC
J gene: TRBJ2-7
V gene: TRBV30
D gene: TRBD2
clone size: many

CDR3 protein: CSVERQGPGYTF
CDR3 DNA: TGCAGCGTTGAGCGACAGGGCCCTGGCTACACCTTC
J gene: TRBJ1-2
V gene: TRBV29-1
D gene: TRBD1
clone size: NA

CDR3 protein: CASRLAGLATETQYF
CDR3 DNA: TGTGCCAGCCGCCTTGCAGGACTAGCGACAGAGACCCAGTACTTC
J gene: TRBJ2-5
V gene: TRBV6-1
D gene: TRBD2
clone size: few

CDR3 protein: CASSGLDLVEQYF
CDR3 DNA: TGTGCCAGCAGCGGACTTGACCTCGTCGAGCAGTACTTC
J gene: TRBJ2-7
V gene: TRBV6-1
D gene: NA
clone size: NA

CDR3 protein: CASSYRPDYEQYF
CDR3 DNA: TGTGCCAGCAGTTACCGACCTGACTACGAGCAGTACTTC
J gene: TRBJ2-7
V gene: TRBV6-2/TRBV6-3
D gene: NA
clone size: many

CDR3 protein: CASKGGSGLYEQYF
CDR3 DNA: TGCGCCAGCAAGGGCGGGAGTGGACTTTACGAGCAGTACTTC
J gene: TRBJ2-7
V gene: TRBV10-2
D gene: TRBD2
clone size: few

CDR3 protein: CASSGASGTQETQYF
CDR3 DNA: TGTGCCAGCAGTGGGGCTAGCGGCACACAAGAGACCCAGTACTTC
J gene: TRBJ2-5
V gene: TRBV28
D gene: TRBD2
clone size: many

CDR3 protein: CATFDRGNTEAFF
CDR3 DNA: TGTGCCACCTTCGACAGGGGAAACACTGAAGCTTTCTTT
J gene: TRBJ1-1
V gene: TRBV6-1
D gene: TRBD1
clone size: many

CDR3 protein: CASSSGQGRKTEAFF
CDR3 DNA: TGCGCCAGCAGCTCGGGACAGGGGCGGAAAACTGAAGCTTTCTTT
J gene: TRBJ1-1
V gene: TRBV5-1
D gene: TRBD1
clone size: many

CDR3 protein: CALTGLYLSGNTIYF
CDR3 DNA: TGTGCCTTGACAGGGCTGTACCTCTCTGGAAACACCATATATTTT
J gene: TRBJ1-3
V gene: TRBV30
D gene: TRBD1
clone size: NA

CDR3 protein: CASSGTSGALGTDTQYF
CDR3 DNA: TGTGCCAGCAGCGGGACTAGCGGAGCCCTGGGGACAGATACGCAGTATTTT
J gene: TRBJ2-3
V gene: TRBV7-9
D gene: TRBD2
clone size: many

CDR3 protein: CASSVRPSGNTIYF
CDR3 DNA: TGTGCCAGCAGCGTGAGGCCGTCGGGAAACACCATATATTTT
J gene: TRBJ1-3
V gene: TRBV9
D gene: NA
clone size: NA

CDR3 protein: CASRDSHEQYF
CDR3 DNA: TGTGCCAGCAGAGACAGCCACGAGCAGTACTTC
J gene: TRBJ2-7
V gene: TRBV3-1
D gene: NA
clone size: NA